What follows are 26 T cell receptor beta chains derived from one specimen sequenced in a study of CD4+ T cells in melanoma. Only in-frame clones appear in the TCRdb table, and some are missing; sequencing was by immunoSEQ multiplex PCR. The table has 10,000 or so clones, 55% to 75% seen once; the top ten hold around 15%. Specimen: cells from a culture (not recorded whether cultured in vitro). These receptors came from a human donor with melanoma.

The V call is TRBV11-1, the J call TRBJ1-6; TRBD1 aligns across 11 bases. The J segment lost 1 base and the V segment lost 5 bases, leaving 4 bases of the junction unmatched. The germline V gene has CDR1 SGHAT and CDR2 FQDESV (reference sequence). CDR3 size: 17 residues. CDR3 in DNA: TGTGCCAGCAGCCCAGGACAGGGGGCATCCTATAATTCACCCCTCCACTTT. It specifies CASSPGQGASYNSPLHF.

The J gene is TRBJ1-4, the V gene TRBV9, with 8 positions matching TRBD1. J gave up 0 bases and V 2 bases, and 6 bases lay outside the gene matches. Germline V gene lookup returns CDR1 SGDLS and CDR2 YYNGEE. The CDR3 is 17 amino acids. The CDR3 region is CASSVGQGMPTNEKLFF. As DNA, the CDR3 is TGTGCCAGCAGCGTTGGACAGGGAATGCCAACTAATGAAAAACTGTTTTTT.

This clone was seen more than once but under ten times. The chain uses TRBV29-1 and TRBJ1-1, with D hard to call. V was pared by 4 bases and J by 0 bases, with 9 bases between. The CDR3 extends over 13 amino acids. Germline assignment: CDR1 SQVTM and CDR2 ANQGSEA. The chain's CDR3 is CSVGEGLNTEAFF. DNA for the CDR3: TGCAGCGTTGGGGAGGGCCTGAACACTGAAGCTTTCTTT.

CDR3 region: CASSIEGGETYEQYF. The CDR3, as DNA: TGTGCCAGTAGTATCGAGGGTGGGGAGACCTACGAGCAGTACTTC. V and J are TRBV19 and TRBJ2-7, with TRBD2 as a possible D gene (5 bases). Germline lookup yields CDR1 LNHDA and CDR2 SQIVND (reference sequence). Trimming cost V 3 bases and J 2 bases, with 14 bases left between them. This CDR3 comprises 15 residues.

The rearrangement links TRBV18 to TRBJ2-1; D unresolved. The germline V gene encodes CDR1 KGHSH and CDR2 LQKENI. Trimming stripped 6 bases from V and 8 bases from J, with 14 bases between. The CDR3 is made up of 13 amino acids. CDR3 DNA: TGTGCCAGCTCCCCCCCAGGATTAGATGAGCAGTTCTTC. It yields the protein CASSPPGLDEQFF.

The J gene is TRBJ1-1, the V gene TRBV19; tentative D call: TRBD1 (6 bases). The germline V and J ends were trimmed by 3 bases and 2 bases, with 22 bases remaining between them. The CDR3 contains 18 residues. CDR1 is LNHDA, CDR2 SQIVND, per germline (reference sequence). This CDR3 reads CASSMGQGRISLNTEAFF. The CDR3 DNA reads TGTGCCAGTAGTATGGGGCAGGGGCGAATTTCTCTTAACACTGAAGCTTTCTTT.

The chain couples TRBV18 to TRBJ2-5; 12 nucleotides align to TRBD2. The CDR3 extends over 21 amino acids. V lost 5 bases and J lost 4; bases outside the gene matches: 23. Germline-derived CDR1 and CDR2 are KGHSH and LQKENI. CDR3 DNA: TGTGCCAGCTCAACAGATCGGGGTCGGAGAGGACTAGCGGGGACTGGAGAGACCCAGTACTTC. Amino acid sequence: CASSTDRGRRGLAGTGETQYF.

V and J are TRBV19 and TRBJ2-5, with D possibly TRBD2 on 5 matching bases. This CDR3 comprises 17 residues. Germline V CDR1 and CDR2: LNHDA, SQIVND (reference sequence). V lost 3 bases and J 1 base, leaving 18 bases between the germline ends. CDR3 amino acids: CASSIGTGLAIQETQYF. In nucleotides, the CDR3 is TGTGCCAGTAGTATCGGTACCGGGTTAGCGATCCAAGAGACCCAGTACTTC. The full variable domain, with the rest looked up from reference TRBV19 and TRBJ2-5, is DGGITQSPKYLFRKEGQNVTLSCEQNLNHDAMYWYRQDPGQGLRLIYYSQIVNDFQKGDIAEGYSVSREKKESFPLTVTSAQKNPTAFYLCASSIGTGLAIQETQYFGPGTRLLVL.

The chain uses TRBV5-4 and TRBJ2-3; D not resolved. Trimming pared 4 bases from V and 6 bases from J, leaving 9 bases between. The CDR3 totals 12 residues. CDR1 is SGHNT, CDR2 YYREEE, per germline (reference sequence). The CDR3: CASSPTRDTQYF. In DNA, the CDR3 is TGTGCCAGCAGCCCCACAAGGGATACGCAGTATTTT.

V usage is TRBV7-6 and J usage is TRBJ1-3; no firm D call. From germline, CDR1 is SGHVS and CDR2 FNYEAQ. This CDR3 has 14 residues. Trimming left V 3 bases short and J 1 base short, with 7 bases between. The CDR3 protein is CASSLGMSGNTIYF. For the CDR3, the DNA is TGTGCCAGCAGCTTGGGGATGTCTGGAAACACCATATATTTT. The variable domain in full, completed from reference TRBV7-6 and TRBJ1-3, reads GAGVSQSPRYKVTKRGQDVALRCDPISGHVSLYWYRQALGQGPEFLTYFNYEAQQDKSGLPNDRFSAERPEGSISTLTIQRTEQRDSAMYRCASSLGMSGNTIYFGEGSWLTVV.

The CDR3 region is CASSFSPPRGQETQYF. The CDR3 nucleotides are TGTGCCAGCAGCTTCTCCCCCCCCAGGGGGCAAGAGACCCAGTACTTC. The rearrangement joins TRBV7-9 to TRBJ2-5; TRBD1 agrees at 7 bases. The V gene's germline CDR1 is SEHNR and CDR2 FQNEAQ (reference sequence). Trimming removed 3 bases from V and 2 bases from J; junction bases left unmatched: 9. The CDR3 consists of 16 residues.

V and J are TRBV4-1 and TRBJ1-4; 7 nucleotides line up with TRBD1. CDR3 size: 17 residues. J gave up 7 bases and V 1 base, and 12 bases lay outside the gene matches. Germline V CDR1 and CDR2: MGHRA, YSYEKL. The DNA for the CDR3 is TGCGCCAGCAGCCAAGGAGGGATTAGGCAGGGGGGTGAAAAACTGTTTTTT. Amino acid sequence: CASSQGGIRQGGEKLFF.

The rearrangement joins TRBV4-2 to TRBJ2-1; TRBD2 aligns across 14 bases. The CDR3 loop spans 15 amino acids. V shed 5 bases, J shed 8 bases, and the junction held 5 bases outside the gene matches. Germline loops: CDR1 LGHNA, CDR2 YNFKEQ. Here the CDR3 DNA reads TGTGCCAGCAGCTACGGACTAGCGGGGGGAGATGAGCAGTTCTTC. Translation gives CASSYGLAGGDEQFF.

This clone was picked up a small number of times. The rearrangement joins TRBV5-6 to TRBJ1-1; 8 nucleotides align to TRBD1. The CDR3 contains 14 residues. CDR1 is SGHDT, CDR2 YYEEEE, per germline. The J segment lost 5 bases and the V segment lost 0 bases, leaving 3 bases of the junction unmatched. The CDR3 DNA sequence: TGTGCCAGCAGCTTGGCAGGGGGCGTGACTGAAGCTTTCTTT. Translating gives CASSLAGGVTEAFF. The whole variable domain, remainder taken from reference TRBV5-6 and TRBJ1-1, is DAGVTQSPTHLIKTRGQQVTLRCSPKSGHDTVSWYQQALGQGPQFIFQYYEEEERQRGNFPDRFSGHQFPNYSSELNVNALLLGDSALYLCASSLAGGVTEAFFGQGTRLTVV.

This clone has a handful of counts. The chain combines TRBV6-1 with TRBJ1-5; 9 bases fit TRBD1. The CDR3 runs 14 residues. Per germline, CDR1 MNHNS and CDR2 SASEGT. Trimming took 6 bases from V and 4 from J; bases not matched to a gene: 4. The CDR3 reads CASRGDRGNQPQHF. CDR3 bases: TGTGCCAGCAGGGGAGACAGGGGGAATCAGCCCCAGCATTTT.

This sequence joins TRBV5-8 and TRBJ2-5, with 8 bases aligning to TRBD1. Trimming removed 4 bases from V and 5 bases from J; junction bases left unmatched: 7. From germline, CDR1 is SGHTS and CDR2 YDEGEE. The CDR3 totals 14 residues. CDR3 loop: CASSPGQGRETQYF. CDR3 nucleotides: TGTGCCAGCAGCCCTGGACAGGGCAGGGAGACCCAGTACTTC.

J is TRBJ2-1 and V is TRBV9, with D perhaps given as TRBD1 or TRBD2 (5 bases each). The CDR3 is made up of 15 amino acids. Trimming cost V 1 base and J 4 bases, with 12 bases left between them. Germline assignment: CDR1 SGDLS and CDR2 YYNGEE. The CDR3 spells CASSVRDREYNEQFF. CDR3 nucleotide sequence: TGTGCCAGCAGCGTAAGGGACCGCGAGTACAATGAGCAGTTCTTC.

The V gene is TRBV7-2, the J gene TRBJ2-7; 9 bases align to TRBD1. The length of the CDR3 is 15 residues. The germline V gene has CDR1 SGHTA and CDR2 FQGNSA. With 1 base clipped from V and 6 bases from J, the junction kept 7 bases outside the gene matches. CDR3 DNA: TGTGCCAGCAGCTTAGTCGTGGACAGGGGTCCCGAGCAGTACTTC. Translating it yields CASSLVVDRGPEQYF.

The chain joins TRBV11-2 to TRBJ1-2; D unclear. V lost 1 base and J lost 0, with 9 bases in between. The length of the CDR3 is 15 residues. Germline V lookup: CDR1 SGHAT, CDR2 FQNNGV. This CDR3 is CASSLGGRANYGYTF. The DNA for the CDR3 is TGTGCCAGCAGCTTAGGTGGGCGAGCTAACTATGGCTACACCTTC.

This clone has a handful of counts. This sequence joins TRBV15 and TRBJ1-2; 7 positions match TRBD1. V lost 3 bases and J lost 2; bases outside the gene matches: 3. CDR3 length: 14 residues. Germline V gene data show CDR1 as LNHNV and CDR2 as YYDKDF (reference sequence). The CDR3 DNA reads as TGTGCCACCAGCAGGCCGACAGGGAACTATGGCTACACCTTC. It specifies CATSRPTGNYGYTF.

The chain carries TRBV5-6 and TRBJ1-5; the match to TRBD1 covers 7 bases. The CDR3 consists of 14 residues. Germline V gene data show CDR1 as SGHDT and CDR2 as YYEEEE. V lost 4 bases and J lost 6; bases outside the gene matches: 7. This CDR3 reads CASSRATGFQPQHF. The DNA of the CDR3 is TGTGCCAGCAGCCGGGCGACAGGGTTTCAGCCCCAGCATTTT.

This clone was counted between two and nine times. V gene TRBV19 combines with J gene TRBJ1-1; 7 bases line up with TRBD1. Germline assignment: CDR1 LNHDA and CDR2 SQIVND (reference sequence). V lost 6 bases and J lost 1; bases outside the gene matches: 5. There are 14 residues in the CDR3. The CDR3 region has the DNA TGTGCCAGTAGGAGACAGGGCGCGAACACTGAAGCTTTCTTT. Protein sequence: CASRRQGANTEAFF.

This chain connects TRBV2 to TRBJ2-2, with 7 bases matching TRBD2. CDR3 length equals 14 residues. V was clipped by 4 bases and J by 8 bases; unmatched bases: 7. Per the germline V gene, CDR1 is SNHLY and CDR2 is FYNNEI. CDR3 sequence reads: CASSVEGRAGELFF. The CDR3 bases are TGTGCCAGCAGTGTGGAGGGGAGGGCTGGGGAGCTGTTTTTT.

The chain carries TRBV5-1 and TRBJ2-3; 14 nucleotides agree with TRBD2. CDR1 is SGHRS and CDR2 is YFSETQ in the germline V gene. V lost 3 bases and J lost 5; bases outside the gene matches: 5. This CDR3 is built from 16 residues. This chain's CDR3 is CASSSTSGGAGDTQYF. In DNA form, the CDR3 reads TGCGCCAGCAGCTCGACTAGCGGGGGGGCTGGAGATACGCAGTATTTT.

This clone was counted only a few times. DNA of the CDR3: TGCAGCGTTCAGGGGGCCGCTGGCTACACCTTC. Its protein product is CSVQGAAGYTF. The chain links TRBV29-1 to TRBJ1-2, with 8 bases identical to TRBD1. The CDR3 totals 11 residues. The J segment lost 7 bases and the V segment lost 5 bases, leaving 3 bases of the junction unmatched. In germline, CDR1 is SQVTM, CDR2 ANQGSEA.

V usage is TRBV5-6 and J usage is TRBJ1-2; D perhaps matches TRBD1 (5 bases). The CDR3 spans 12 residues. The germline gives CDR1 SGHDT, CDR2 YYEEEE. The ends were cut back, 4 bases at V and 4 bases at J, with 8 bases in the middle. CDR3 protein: CASSTGPYGYTF. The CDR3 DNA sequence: TGTGCCAGCAGCACAGGACCCTATGGCTACACCTTC.